Listed here are 7 T cell receptor beta chains from one sample, sequenced in a study of blood T cells in healthy people across ages (dated by TCRdb to about 2015). Libraries were built with 5' RACE. For sequencing, an Illumina HiSeq 2500 was employed. A second about 6 to 11 cycle PCR used a sample-barcoded 5' primer and a J-beta primer mix. Starting from the raw public reads, TCRdb applied fastp trimming at Q25, assembled clones with MiXCR and retained in-frame beta chains. CDR3 protein duplicates are merged, each entry listing the most common genes and DNA. This sample gives 780,000 or so distinct CDR3 sequences in total; roughly 25% of them show up just once. The ten top clones hold under 4% of the sample. Separately, the same data were catalogued under a study of T cells of mothers and their children.

The sequenced material came from blood. The receptors stem from a boy under 18 in good health.

The chain employs TRBV6-6 and TRBJ1-2; D is possibly TRBD1 (6 bases). The length of the CDR3 is 15 residues. Germline V gene lookup returns CDR1 MNHNY and CDR2 SVGAGI (reference sequence). With 5 bases removed from V and 0 bases from J, the gap between germline ends came to 13 bases. CDR3 protein: CASSTGGGTNYGYTF. Here the CDR3 DNA reads TGTGCCAGCAGTACCGGGGGCGGCACTAACTATGGCTACACCTTC.

V usage is TRBV11-2 and J usage is TRBJ2-2; 12 bases are shared with TRBD2. Trimming removed 7 bases from V and 3 bases from J; junction bases left unmatched: 15. The CDR3 loop spans 19 amino acids. Germline V lookup: CDR1 SGHAT, CDR2 FQNNGV. CDR3 protein: CASTQGGLAGGPYTGELFF. CDR3 sequence (DNA): TGTGCCAGCACCCAGGGGGGGCTAGCGGGAGGGCCCTACACCGGGGAGCTGTTTTTT.

This chain links TRBV5-1 with TRBJ2-7; D uncertain. Germline CDR1 is SGHRS and CDR2 is YFSETQ. This CDR3 is built from 16 residues. Trimming stripped 0 bases from V and 0 bases from J, with 13 bases between. Written as DNA, the CDR3 is TGCGCCAGCAGCTTGGAGGGTGGCGTGAGCTCCTACGAGCAGTACTTC. Translating gives CASSLEGGVSSYEQYF.

This chain connects TRBV2 to TRBJ2-1, with TRBD1 identical over 7 bases. The ends lost 4 bases at V and 9 bases at J; junction bases unmatched: 3. This CDR3 is 12 amino acids long. Per the germline V gene, CDR1 is SNHLY and CDR2 is FYNNEI. The CDR3 loop reads CASSGQGFEQFF. Here the CDR3 DNA reads TGTGCCAGCAGTGGACAGGGTTTTGAGCAGTTCTTC. The variable domain in full, completed from reference TRBV2 and TRBJ2-1, reads EPEVTQTPSHQVTQMGQEVILRCVPISNHLYFYWYRQILGQKVEFLVSFYNNEISEKSEIFDDQFSVERPDGSNFTLKIRSTKLEDSAMYFCASSGQGFEQFFGPGTRLTVL.

This clonotype was found a few times. This sequence joins TRBV28 and TRBJ2-1; 9 bases align to TRBD1. Gene TRBJ2-7 matches the end of the DNA better, so the J call may be wrong. This CDR3 region has 13 residues. In germline, CDR1 is MDHEN, CDR2 SYDVKM. CDR3 sequence (DNA): TGTGCCAGCACGGGACAGGGTATATACGAGCAGTACTTC. As protein: CASTGQGIYEQYF.

This clonotype has a handful of counts. The rearrangement links TRBV25-1 to TRBJ2-1; 9 bases match TRBD2. Germline-derived CDR1 and CDR2 are MGHDK and SYGVNS. The CDR3 has 17 amino acids. The junction had 9 bases not matched to a gene; V was cut back by 1 base and J by 5 bases. CDR3 sequence: CASSELVAGAVNNEQFF. The CDR3 DNA sequence: TGTGCCAGCAGTGAATTGGTAGCGGGGGCCGTAAACAATGAGCAGTTCTTC.

The V and J genes are TRBV29-1 and TRBJ2-1, with no clear D. The ends were cut back, 8 bases at V and 5 bases at J, with 13 bases in the middle. There are 12 residues in the CDR3. CDR1 and CDR2 from the germline V gene are SQVTM and ANQGSEA. The CDR3 loop reads CSLRADNNEQFF. The CDR3 DNA is TGCAGCCTCCGGGCGGATAACAATGAGCAGTTCTTC.